These T cell receptor beta chains were read from a single sample in a study of relationships among human T cell subsets. Via MiXCR, TCRdb re-called the multiplex PCR reads, giving one row per CDR3 protein. The sample yields fewer than 5,500 distinct CDR3 sequences, roughly 69% seen once. Sequencing used CD8+ T cells sorted from blood. The receptors originated from a man aged 35 to 55 in good health. Each CDR3 is given with its conserved first and last residue. Fields, in order: CDR3 protein, CDR3 DNA, clone size, D gene, J gene, V gene. The D gene is left open where the match is weak. Part of the rows lack a size; the others show once, few, many or a class for expanded clones.

CASSPFAQAITGELFF	TGTGCCAGCAGTCCCTTCGCACAGGCCATCACCGGGGAGCTGTTTTTT	-	-	TRBJ2-2	TRBV27
CASSQGWGEQFF	TGTGCCAGCAGCCAAGGTTGGGGTGAGCAGTTCTTC	-	-	TRBJ2-1	TRBV4-2
CSGISTGGPTINYGYTF	TGCAGTGGGATCAGTACAGGGGGCCCTACCATTAACTATGGCTACACCTTC	few	TRBD1	TRBJ1-2	TRBV20-1
CASSLSVRPNTEAFF	TGTGCCAGCAGTTTATCCGTCAGGCCGAACACTGAAGCTTTCTTT	-	-	TRBJ1-1	TRBV28
CASSFSPYERYF	TGTGCCAGCAGTTTTTCCCCGTACGAGCGGTACTTC	-	-	TRBJ2-7	TRBV28
CASIPTQYSNQPQHF	TGTGCCAGTATCCCCACCCAGTATAGCAATCAGCCCCAGCATTTT	-	-	TRBJ1-5	TRBV19
CASGTSGTEQYF	TGTGCCAGCGGGACTAGCGGGACCGAGCAGTACTTC	medium-sized	TRBD2	TRBJ2-7	TRBV19
CASSQDARVGSGANVLTF	TGCGCCAGCAGCCAAGATGCCCGGGTGGGCTCTGGGGCCAACGTCCTGACTTTC	-	-	TRBJ2-6	TRBV4-1
CASRGDPLSSRNEQYF	TGTGCCAGCAGGGGGGACCCCCTTTCAAGCCGAAACGAGCAGTACTTC	-	-	TRBJ2-7	TRBV28
CAWSLGRRAYEQYF	TGTGCCTGGAGTCTTGGACGGAGGGCCTACGAGCAGTACTTC	-	-	TRBJ2-7	TRBV30
CSAHETNPGELFF	TGCAGTGCCCATGAGACTAATCCCGGGGAGCTGTTTTTT	-	-	TRBJ2-2	TRBV20-1
CASSPGPSGSNEQYF	TGTGCCAGCAGCCCCGGCCCTAGCGGGAGTAACGAGCAGTACTTC	-	TRBD2	TRBJ2-7	TRBV11-2
CASSLGPAVLSTDTQYF	TGTGCCAGCAGCTTAGGACCAGCGGTCCTTAGCACAGATACGCAGTATTTT	-	-	TRBJ2-3	TRBV7-8
CASSSSIREFTDTQYF	TGTGCCAGCAGCTCGTCCATAAGAGAATTTACAGATACGCAGTATTTT	-	-	TRBJ2-3	TRBV7-9
CASSLTSGVNEQFF	TGCGCCAGCAGCTTGACTAGCGGGGTTAATGAGCAGTTCTTC	-	TRBD2	TRBJ2-1	TRBV5-1
CASSESPGRYEQYF	TGTGCCAGCAGTGAATCTCCAGGCCGCTACGAGCAGTACTTC	few	-	TRBJ2-7	TRBV2